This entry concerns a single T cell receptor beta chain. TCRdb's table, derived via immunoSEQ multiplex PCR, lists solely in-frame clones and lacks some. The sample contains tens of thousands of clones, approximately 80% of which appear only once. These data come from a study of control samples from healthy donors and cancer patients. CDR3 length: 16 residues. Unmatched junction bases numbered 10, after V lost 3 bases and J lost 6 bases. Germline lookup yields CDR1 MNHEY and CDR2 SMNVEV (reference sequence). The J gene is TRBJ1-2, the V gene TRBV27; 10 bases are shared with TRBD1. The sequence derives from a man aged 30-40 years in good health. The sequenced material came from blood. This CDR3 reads CASSFMSTGGADGYTF. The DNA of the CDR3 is TGTGCCAGCAGTTTTATGTCGACAGGGGGCGCCGATGGCTACACCTTC.